This T cell receptor beta chain was retrieved from a study of blood T cell repertoires in COVID-19. Study summary: Samples of COVID-19 (acute and convalescent) were obtained from the United States, Italy and Spain. T cells, B-cell-depleted T cells, or PBMCs supplied cDNA or gDNA.

V gave up 1 base and J gave up 6 bases; unmatched junction bases: 10. CDR1 and CDR2 from the germline V gene are LNHDA and SQIVND (reference sequence). This CDR3 has 18 amino acids. This clone was observed once. Original analysis: Nucleated cell counts were estimated from reference gene primer amplification. Profiled with immunoSEQ multiplex PCR; TCRdb holds only in-frame clones, not every one. V and J calls and clone size are copied from that table; D and trimming were computed from the DNA. In the table there are 650,000 to 800,000 clones, 90% of which are singletons. The receptor's source is a woman under 30 with acute or convalescent COVID-19. Sequenced: peripheral blood. The chain combines TRBV19 with TRBJ2-1; 12 bases line up with TRBD2. CDR3 DNA sequence: TGTGCCAGTAGTATAGGACTAGCGGGGGCGCTGGGGGGCAATGAGCAGTTCTTC. This gives the protein CASSIGLAGALGGNEQFF.